The 7 T cell receptor beta chains in this list originate from one sample, sequenced in a study of cytomegalovirus exposure and HLA in healthy donors. 60 Vbeta and 13 Jbeta primers were used in PCR. Clones were sequenced by immunoSEQ multiplex PCR, and TCRdb holds only the in-frame ones, with some missing. The data contain some 100,000 clones, 55% to 75% of them singletons. Sequenced material: PBMCs. All receptors come from a woman between 45 and 60 years old in good health and CMV-seropositive.

About this clone itself: The sample contains more than one DNA sequence encoding this CDR3. V is TRBV6-4 and J is TRBJ2-1, with D maybe TRBD2 (6 bases). Germline lookup yields CDR1 MRHNA and CDR2 SNTAGT. Deletions cut 0 bases from V and 7 bases from J, with 10 bases between. This CDR3 comprises 14 residues. This CDR3 is CASSDSWTTNEQFF. CDR3 nucleotides: TGTGCCAGCAGTGACTCCTGGACTACTAATGAGCAGTTCTTC.

This clone was seen a few times. The V and J genes are TRBV28 and TRBJ1-2; D unresolved. The V gene's germline CDR1 is MDHEN and CDR2 SYDVKM. The V end lost 6 bases, the J end lost 3 bases, and 5 bases lay between the germline ends. The CDR3 is 11 amino acids. CDR3 bases: TGTGCCAGCAGCCGGGACTATGGCTACACCTTC. Translated, it gives CASSRDYGYTF.

The rearrangement uses TRBV28 and TRBJ2-1; D perhaps matches TRBD2 (5 bases). The CDR3 is 16 amino acids. The germline CDR1 and CDR2 sequences are MDHEN and SYDVKM. Trimming took 4 bases from V and 0 from J, leaving 13 bases between them. The CDR3 reads CASSSYSASSYNEQFF. CDR3 nucleotides: TGTGCCAGCAGTTCCTATAGCGCGAGCTCCTACAATGAGCAGTTCTTC.

The chain's CDR3 is CASSDPDRSSGSGANVLTF. In DNA form, the CDR3 reads TGTGCCAGCAGCGACCCGGACAGGTCGTCGGGCTCTGGGGCCAACGTCCTGACTTTC. This chain uses TRBV7-9 with TRBJ2-6, with 7 bases fitting TRBD1. The CDR3 spans 19 residues. Trimming took 5 bases from V and 0 from J; bases not matched to a gene: 13. The germline V gene has CDR1 SEHNR and CDR2 FQNEAQ (reference sequence). Combining the CDR3 with reference TRBV7-9 and TRBJ2-6 gives the whole variable domain DTGVSQNPRHKITKRGQNVTFRCDPISEHNRLYWYRQTLGQGPEFLTYFQNEAQLEKSRLLSDRFSAERPKGSFSTLEIQRTEQGDSAMYLCASSDPDRSSGSGANVLTFGAGSRLTVL.

DNA for the CDR3: TGTGCCAGCAGCTTGGTTGCAACGGGCACTGAAGCTTTCTTT. It translates to CASSLVATGTEAFF. The gene calls are TRBV7-9 and TRBJ1-1; D remains unclear. Trimming shortened V by 3 bases and J by 4 bases, and 12 bases separated the two germline ends. This CDR3 is 14 amino acids long. Germline V lookup: CDR1 SEHNR, CDR2 FQNEAQ (reference sequence).

In its sample, this clone was seen once. CDR3 coding DNA: TGCAGTGCTAGCGGGGTGAGTGAGCAGTTCTTC. Translated: CSASGVSEQFF. This sequence joins TRBV20-1 and TRBJ2-1; a weak D match, TRBD2 (5 bases). Germline CDR1 and CDR2: DFQATT and SNEGSKA (reference sequence). The V gene lost 3 bases and the J gene lost 9 bases, with 9 bases spanning the gap. The length of the CDR3 is 11 residues.

CDR3: CASSLVVGGGPRDEQYF. The CDR3 DNA reads as TGTGCCAGCAGCTTAGTGGTTGGTGGAGGGCCAAGGGACGAGCAGTACTTC. The chain recombines TRBV7-8 with TRBJ2-7, with D perhaps matching TRBD2 (6 bases). The CDR3 has 17 amino acids. The germline gives CDR1 SGHVS, CDR2 FQNEAQ. V lost 1 base, J lost 5 bases, and 21 bases lay in between.